This T cell receptor beta chain was documented in a study of shared clonotypes between healthy human individuals. General study points: Naive subsets generally exceeded memory subsets in estimated richness.

Healthy adults negative for HIV, lacking recent acute infections or vaccinations, served as donors. Some clones are missing from TCRdb's copy, which holds only in-frame ones; the method was immunoSEQ multiplex PCR. Of about 2.3 million clones listed, just under 95% are singletons. As to this clone: The antigen remains unidentified.

This TCR was recovered from a man aged 18 to 35 in good health. Some clones in this sample may be carry-over from other donors' samples. Sequencing was carried out using naive CD4+ T cells from PBMCs. Subset indicated: CD45RA+ positively selected.

CDR3 region: CASSLGRTGVGYEQYF. The CDR3 DNA reads TGTGCCAGCAGCTTAGGACGGACAGGGGTAGGATACGAGCAGTACTTC. V is TRBV7-6 and J is TRBJ2-7, with 9 bases matching TRBD1. Germline CDR1 and CDR2: SGHVS and FNYEAQ. With 1 base clipped from V and 4 bases from J, the junction kept 8 bases outside the gene matches. The CDR3 is 16 amino acids.